This T cell receptor beta chain was recorded in a study of T cells in narcolepsy. Study-level background: Enrolled donors included narcolepsy type 1 or type 2 patients and healthy controls. Study-wide points: Autoreactive clonotypes reportedly recurred in blood of same and different patients, not controls. HCRT-specific and TRIB2-specific autoreactive clonotypes appeared among same-patient CSF and blood CD4+ clonotypes. Some memory CD4+ repertoires had no autoreactive clone sequences.

The CDR3 runs 13 residues. Germline V gene lookup returns CDR1 GTSNPN and CDR2 SVGIG (reference sequence). The germline V and J ends were trimmed by 5 bases and 10 bases, with 15 bases remaining between them. Generated by immunoSEQ multiplex PCR, the TCRdb table keeps only in-frame clones and is missing some. The profile covers tens of thousands of clones, with roughly four fifths appearing a single time and around 0.7% taken by the ten largest. In the case of this clone: What it binds is unknown.

This chain uses TRBV30 with TRBJ1-6, with D possibly matching TRBD1 (5 bases). The clonotype was recovered from a human donor in good health. Material for sequencing was memory (CD45RA-) CD4+ T cells from blood. The DNA for the CDR3 is TGTGCCTGGGGGGCCTCCCCGGGGTCACCCCTCCACTTT. Translating gives CAWGASPGSPLHF.